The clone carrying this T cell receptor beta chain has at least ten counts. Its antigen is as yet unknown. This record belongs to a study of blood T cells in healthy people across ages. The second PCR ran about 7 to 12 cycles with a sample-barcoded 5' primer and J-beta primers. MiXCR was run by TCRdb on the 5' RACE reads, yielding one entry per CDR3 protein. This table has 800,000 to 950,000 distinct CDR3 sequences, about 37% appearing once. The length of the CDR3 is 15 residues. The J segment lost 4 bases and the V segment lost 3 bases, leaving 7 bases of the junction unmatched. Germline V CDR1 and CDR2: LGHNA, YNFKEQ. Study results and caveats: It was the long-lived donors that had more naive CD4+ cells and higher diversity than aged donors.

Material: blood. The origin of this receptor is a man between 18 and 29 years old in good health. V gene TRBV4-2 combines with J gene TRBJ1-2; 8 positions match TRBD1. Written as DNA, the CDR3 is TGTGCCAGCAGCCAGCCGGGTGACAGGGGCTATGGCTACACCTTC. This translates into CASSQPGDRGYGYTF.